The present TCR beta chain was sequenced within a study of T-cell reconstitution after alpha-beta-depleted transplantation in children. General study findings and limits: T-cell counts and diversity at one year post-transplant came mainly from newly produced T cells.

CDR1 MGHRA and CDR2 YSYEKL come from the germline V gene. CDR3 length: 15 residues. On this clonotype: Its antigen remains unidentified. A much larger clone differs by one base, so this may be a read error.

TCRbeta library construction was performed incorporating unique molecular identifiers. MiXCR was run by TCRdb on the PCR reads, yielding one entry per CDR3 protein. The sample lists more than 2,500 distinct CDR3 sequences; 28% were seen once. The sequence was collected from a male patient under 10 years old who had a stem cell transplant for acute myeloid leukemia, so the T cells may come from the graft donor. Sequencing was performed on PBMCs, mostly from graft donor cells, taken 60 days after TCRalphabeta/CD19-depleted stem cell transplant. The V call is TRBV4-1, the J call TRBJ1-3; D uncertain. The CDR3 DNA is TGCGCCAGCAGCCCTGTAAGCCTCTCTGGAAACACCACATATTTT. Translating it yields CASSPVSLSGNTTYF.